This T cell receptor (beta chain) stems from a study of T-cell memory formation after mild COVID-19. Study results and limitations: The appearance of some responding clones in pre-infection memory suggested that cross-reactive memory joined. Later expanders leaned CD4+, whereas day 15 to 85 contracting clones were balanced CD4/CD8. CD4+ contracting clones were mainly CM and EM; CD8+ ones, EMRA.

MiXCR, run by TCRdb on the 5' RACE reads, gives a single entry per CDR3 protein. The table lists 410,000 or so distinct CDR3 sequences, 20% to 30% of them singletons, with about an eighth in the top ten. This clonotype has just a few counts. Its antigen is unidentified. J lost 3 bases, V lost 6 bases, and 3 bases had no gene match. The germline CDR1 and CDR2 sequences are KGHDR and SFDVKD. This CDR3 region has 14 residues. The rearrangement links TRBV24-1 to TRBJ2-5; 10 bases are a match to TRBD1. The receptor was derived from an adult woman who had mild COVID-19 (a few samples of this study predate the infection). Cell type and time point are not known. The sequenced sample consisted of PBMCs or a T cell subset sorted from them (not recorded which). The CDR3 loop is CATSSDRGKETQYF. Written as DNA, the CDR3 is TGTGCCACCAGTTCGGACAGGGGGAAAGAGACCCAGTACTTC.